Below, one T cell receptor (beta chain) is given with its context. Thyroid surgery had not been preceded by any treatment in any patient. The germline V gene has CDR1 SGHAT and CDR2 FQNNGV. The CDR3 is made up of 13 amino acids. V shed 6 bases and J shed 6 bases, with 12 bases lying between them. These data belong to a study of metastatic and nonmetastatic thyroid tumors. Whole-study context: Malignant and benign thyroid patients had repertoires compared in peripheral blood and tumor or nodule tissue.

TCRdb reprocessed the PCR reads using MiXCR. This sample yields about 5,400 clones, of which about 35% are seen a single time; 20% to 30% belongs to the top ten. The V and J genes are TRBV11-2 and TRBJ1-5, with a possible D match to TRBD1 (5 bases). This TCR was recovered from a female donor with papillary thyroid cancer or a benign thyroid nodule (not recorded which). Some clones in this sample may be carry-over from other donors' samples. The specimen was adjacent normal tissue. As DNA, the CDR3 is TGTGCCAGCAGTCGGGACCGGGGTCAGCCCCAGCATTTT. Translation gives CASSRDRGQPQHF. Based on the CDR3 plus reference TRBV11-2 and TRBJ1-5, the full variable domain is EAGVAQSPRYKIIEKRQSVAFWCNPISGHATLYWYQQILGQGPKLLIQFQNNGVVDDSQLPKDRFSAERLKGVDSTLKIQPAKLEDSAVYLCASSRDRGQPQHFGDGTRLSIL.